This TCR beta chain was retrieved from a study of shared clonotypes between healthy human individuals (dated by TCRdb to 2018 to 2020). Regarding the complete study: Three men and two women, aged 18 to 49 years, made up the cohort. Libraries were prepared and TCR repertoires were sequenced by different laboratories using diverse techniques, in order to increase sequencing depth and limit assay-specific biases. To estimate repertoire size and how much clonotype sharing occurs between individuals, the study deeply sequenced the blood TCR repertoires of 4 to 6 healthy adults. For each donor, three plates each were used for CD4 naive and CD4 memory, two plates were used for CD8 naive, and one plate was used for CD8 memory. Between about 0.85 and 8.9 billion PBMCs per donor were obtained by leukapheresis.

As concerns this clone: The target of this receptor is not known. Base-call qualities are not available, and no considerably larger clone is one nucleotide away.

Overall study results and their limits: Based on pairwise subsampling, the degree of clonotype sharing among donors was expected to be affected by sequencing depth. Incomplete sequencing was indicated by rarefaction of sorted-subset datasets, despite the large sequencing depth. Because the study included a small number of donors, the genetic and exposure-history diversity represented was limited. When several donors were compared, the shared fraction of clonotypes was roughly 5% for naive CD4, 3.5% for naive CD8, 2% to 2.5% for memory CD4, and 0.4% for memory CD8. Higher generation probabilities were observed for clonotypes shared by all four sorted-subset donors than for non-shared clonotypes. Sampling was restricted to blood, and TCR repertoires in tissue are likely to differ from TCR repertoires in blood. Larger estimated clonotype richness was generally found for naive subsets than for memory subsets.

The donors were healthy, HIV-negative adults who had no recently reported acute infections or vaccinations. Every donor was a Caucasian adult living in Nashville, Tennessee, USA. CD4+ T cells were enriched by magnetic negative selection, after which naive cells were positively selected on CD45RA and the negative fraction was taken as the memory subset. Blood was collected by leukapheresis, and PBMCs were isolated by Ficoll-Histopaque density gradient centrifugation and then cryopreserved in liquid nitrogen vapor phase. Purity and quantity of every magnetically sorted T cell population were checked by analytical flow cytometry. Genomic DNA was isolated from every sorted fraction and measured by UV absorbance on a Nanodrop 2000c. Using the deep immunoSEQ assay, TCR CDR3 regions were amplified from genomic DNA by multiplex PCR. For each cell subset, the extracted genomic DNA was distributed evenly across all wells of several immunoSEQ 96-well plates, and each plate served as one replicate. For sorted subsets, roughly 200 ng of genomic DNA, equivalent to roughly 33,000 T cell genomes, went into each replicate PCR. Purified libraries were quantified with a Qubit 3.0 fluorometer, sized on a Bioanalyzer 2100, and re-quantified with the KAPA Library Quantification kit. Each immunoSEQ 96-well plate was sequenced on its own single-read 150-cycle Illumina NextSeq 550 flow cell. Concerning the study's data processing: Because only junctional sequences without quality scores were contained in the immunoSEQ output, filtering matching that applied to full-length reads could not be performed. To assign V/J genes and CDR3, sequences were annotated against IMGT germline references using PyIR, a Python wrapper for IgBLAST v1.9. Reads with weak V/J assignments (E-value above 1e-6), missing CDR3, stop codons, out-of-frame junctions, or ambiguous translated residues were removed. A V3J clonotype was defined by an identical inferred V gene, J gene, and CDR3 amino acid sequence. Percentage overlap between repertoires was computed as shared unique clonotypes divided by the size of the smaller repertoire. Three approaches were used to assess repertoire richness: RTK rarefaction, the Chao1 estimator, and Recon v2.1 estimates of unobserved clonotypes. For all TCRbeta clonotypes obtained by the gDNA method from a few donors, generation probabilities were computed with OLGA. TCRdb stores this immuneACCESS table with in-frame sequences only. Part of the clones is absent; in the studies checked, under half of the shortfall reflects unresolved V genes, and no reason is known for the rest. That table supplies the V and J calls and clone size; D and trimming were determined from the DNA. Here the sample has some 900,000 clones; around three quarters occur a single time. The top ten clones comprise approximately 1.5% of the sample.

Counted from cysteine to phenylalanine, this CDR3 has 15 amino acids. This entry keeps only the CDR3 DNA: 45 bases, framed from base 1. Per the germline V gene, MNHNS is the CDR1 and SASEGT is the CDR2. Cut back by 8 bases and 6 bases, the V and J ends lie 17 bases apart. Rearrangement joined TRBV6-1 to TRBJ1-6, with no confidently assigned D gene. The sample consisted of memory CD4+ T cells sorted from blood. In the paper's terms, the cell subset or site label means: CD45RA-negative fraction. This receptor was identified in a man younger than 30 in good health. The sequenced DNA: TGTGCCAGCTTACGGGTCGGGAGCTCTAATTCACCCCTCCACTTT. Translation gives CASLRVGSSNSPLHF.